A selection of T cell receptor beta chains follows, all from one sample in a study of T cell repertoires in cytomegalovirus infection. One entry per CDR3 protein results from TCRdb running MiXCR on the reads. The data show under 200,000 distinct CDR3 sequences, roughly 20% seen once. No antigens are known for them. Material: CD8+ T cells from cultured PBMCs, obtained from culture after CMV antigen stimulation. These receptors originate from a human donor in good health (CMV status not recorded). Some clones in this sample may be carry-over from other donors' samples. CDR3s include the opening cysteine and the closing phenylalanine or tryptophan. A D gene is named only where the DNA matches it firmly. A clone size is listed for some rows: how often the clone was seen (once, few, many), or a class if it is expanded.

d_call,clone_size,v_call,j_call,cdr3_aa,cdr3_nt
NA,NA,TRBV6-1,TRBJ1-1,CASSEHRAAMNTEAFF,TGTGCCAGCAGTGAACACAGGGCCGCAATGAACACTGAAGCTTTCTTT
NA,few,TRBV6-2/TRBV6-3,TRBJ1-1,CASSYLGYTEAFF,TGTGCCAGCAGTTACTTGGGTTACACTGAAGCTTTCTTT
TRBD1,NA,TRBV7-2,TRBJ2-7,CASSYYRQGAYEQYF,TGTGCCAGCAGCTATTACCGTCAGGGGGCCTACGAGCAGTACTTC
NA,few,TRBV7-2,TRBJ2-5,CASSLENRAQYF,TGTGCCAGCAGCTTGGAGAACCGGGCCCAGTACTTC
NA,NA,TRBV7-9,TRBJ2-6,CAYYDLSGANVLTF,TGTGCCTATTATGACCTCTCCGGGGCCAACGTCCTGACTTTC
NA,NA,TRBV7-9,TRBJ2-7,CASSLLAGMLHEQYF,TGTGCCAGCAGCTTACTGGCAGGGATGTTGCACGAGCAGTACTTC
NA,NA,TRBV11-3,TRBJ2-7,CASSISGLYHDEQYF,TGTGCCAGCAGCATCAGTGGACTTTATCACGACGAGCAGTACTTC
NA,few,TRBV11-2,TRBJ1-3,CASSLGGARIGNTIYF,TGTGCCAGCAGCTTAGGAGGGGCGAGGATTGGAAACACCATATATTTT
TRBD1,few,TRBV28,TRBJ1-5,CASSTGTANQPQHF,TGTGCCAGCAGTACCGGGACAGCTAATCAGCCCCAGCATTTT
NA,few,TRBV7-2,TRBJ1-3,CASMPGLNSGNTIYF,TGTGCCAGCATGCCCGGACTGAACTCTGGAAACACCATATATTTT
TRBD1,NA,TRBV7-8,TRBJ2-7,CASSFGGTGSYEQYF,TGTGCCAGCAGCTTTGGTGGGACAGGGTCCTACGAGCAGTACTTC
NA,NA,TRBV20-1,TRBJ2-7,CSAPGERAPYEQYF,TGCAGTGCCCCCGGAGAGCGGGCCCCCTACGAGCAGTACTTC
NA,few,TRBV7-2,TRBJ2-6,CASRVRRSGANVLTF,TGTGCCAGCAGGGTTAGGAGGTCTGGGGCCAACGTCCTGACTTTC
NA,NA,TRBV27,TRBJ2-7,CDSSLSGGDYHYEQYF,TGTGACAGCAGTCTCTCAGGGGGGGACTACCACTACGAGCAGTACTTC
NA,NA,TRBV4-3,TRBJ2-1,CASSQDNTADSQSEQFF,TGCGCCAGCAGCCAAGATAATACGGCGGACTCTCAGAGTGAGCAGTTCTTC
TRBD2,few,TRBV3-1,TRBJ2-2,CASSHAAGDDGELFF,TGTGCCAGCAGCCACGCAGCGGGGGATGACGGGGAGCTGTTTTTT
NA,NA,TRBV4-1,TRBJ1-2,CASSPGRLAWGYTF,TGCGCCAGCAGCCCGGGACGCCTGGCTTGGGGCTACACCTTC
NA,NA,TRBV7-6,TRBJ1-1,CASSQKPANTEAFF,TGTGCCAGCAGCCAAAAACCAGCGAACACTGAAGCTTTCTTT
TRBD1,NA,TRBV11-2,TRBJ1-5,CASSLASRGGDQPQHF,TGTGCCAGCAGCTTAGCGAGTAGAGGGGGCGACCAGCCCCAGCATTTT
NA,NA,TRBV7-8,TRBJ2-2,CASSFRKGTLNTGELFF,TGTGCCAGCAGCTTTAGAAAGGGGACACTGAACACCGGGGAGCTGTTTTTT
TRBD1,many,TRBV12-3/TRBV12-4,TRBJ1-5,CASSLRDRGGYGNQPQHF,TGTGCCAGCAGTCTCCGGGACAGGGGAGGGTATGGCAATCAGCCCCAGCATTTT
NA,NA,TRBV6-2/TRBV6-3,TRBJ2-7,CASSYTFGDIITYF,TGTGCCAGCAGTTACACGTTCGGCGACATAATTACGTACTTC
NA,many,TRBV7-2,TRBJ1-2,CASSLGGGYTF,TGTGCCAGTAGTCTCGGCGGCGGCTACACCTTC
NA,few,TRBV2,TRBJ2-2,CASSEAWAGSLNTGELFF,TGTGCCAGCAGTGAAGCTTGGGCAGGGAGCTTGAACACCGGGGAGCTGTTTTTT
NA,NA,TRBV20-1,TRBJ2-3,CSASDLSGDSTDTQYF,TGCAGTGCTAGTGATCTTAGCGGCGATAGCACAGATACGCAGTATTTT
TRBD2,few,TRBV19,TRBJ2-1,CASSIPSGGASYNEQFF,TGTGCCAGTAGTATACCTAGCGGGGGGGCATCCTACAATGAGCAGTTCTTC
NA,NA,TRBV12-3/TRBV12-4,TRBJ1-5,CASTTSQGWGNQPQHF,TGTGCCAGCACCACCTCACAAGGGTGGGGGAATCAGCCCCAGCATTTT
TRBD2,NA,TRBV6-5,TRBJ2-7,CASSRGLAGPSYEQYF,TGTGCCAGCAGCCGGGGACTAGCGGGGCCCTCCTACGAGCAGTACTTC
NA,NA,TRBV19,TRBJ1-2,CASVIGTDRGGYTF,TGTGCCAGTGTGATCGGGACTGATCGCGGGGGCTACACCTTC
TRBD2,NA,TRBV7-2,TRBJ2-1,CASSLGASGVNEQFF,TGTGCCAGCAGCTTAGGGGCTAGCGGGGTTAATGAGCAGTTCTTC
TRBD1,NA,TRBV30,TRBJ1-1,CAWRPGTANTEAFF,TGTGCCTGGAGACCCGGGACAGCGAACACTGAAGCTTTCTTT
NA,NA,TRBV15,TRBJ2-3,CATSRDRPPSTDTQYF,TGTGCCACCAGCAGAGATCGCCCCCCTAGCACAGATACGCAGTATTTT
TRBD2,NA,TRBV6-2/TRBV6-3,TRBJ2-5,CASRASGGHQETQYF,TGTGCCAGCAGAGCTAGCGGGGGACACCAAGAGACCCAGTACTTC
NA,NA,TRBV6-2/TRBV6-3,TRBJ1-1,CASSYDVRDALMNTEAFF,TGTGCCAGCAGTTACGACGTTCGGGACGCATTAATGAACACTGAAGCTTTCTTT
NA,once,TRBV6-7,TRBJ1-5,CASSYSNEQADQPQHF,TGTGCCAGCAGTTACTCGAATGAGCAGGCCGATCAGCCCCAGCATTTT
TRBD1,few,TRBV7-8,TRBJ2-4,CASSLAGQGFQAKNIQYF,TGTGCCAGCAGCTTAGCGGGACAGGGGTTTCAGGCCAAAAACATTCAGTACTTC
NA,NA,TRBV7-2,TRBJ2-7,CASSSLIPYEQYF,TGTGCCAGCAGCTCCTTAATTCCATACGAGCAGTACTTC
TRBD1,many,TRBV7-6,TRBJ1-1,CASSLWDSNTEAFF,TGTGCCAGCAGCCTTTGGGACAGCAACACTGAAGCTTTCTTT
NA,many,TRBV12-3/TRBV12-4,TRBJ1-6,CASSLASHGSPFDHRNNSPLHF,TGTGCCAGCAGTTTAGCGAGTCATGGGTCCCCTTTCGATCATCGGAATAATTCACCCCTCCACTTT
NA,NA,TRBV28,TRBJ2-2,CASRGTGFVAGELFF,TGTGCCAGCAGGGGGACGGGGTTTGTCGCCGGGGAGCTGTTTTTT
NA,few,TRBV12-3/TRBV12-4,TRBJ1-2,CASSLTPNYGYTF,TGTGCCAGCAGCCTGACACCTAACTATGGCTACACCTTC
NA,few,TRBV11-2,TRBJ1-1,CASSAWTVKGTEAFF,TGTGCCAGCAGCGCTTGGACAGTCAAAGGGACTGAAGCTTTCTTT
NA,few,TRBV7-9,TRBJ2-1,CASSFGQLTWEQFF,TGTGCCAGCAGCTTTGGACAGCTTACATGGGAGCAGTTCTTC
NA,few,TRBV12-3/TRBV12-4,TRBJ1-2,CASSFWGALDGYTF,TGTGCCAGCAGTTTCTGGGGGGCGTTGGACGGCTACACCTTC
TRBD1,few,TRBV7-2,TRBJ2-7,CASSLDRGNEQYF,TGTGCCAGCAGCTTAGACAGGGGGAACGAGCAGTACTTC
TRBD1,few,TRBV2,TRBJ2-5,CASKGTGLQETQYF,TGTGCCAGCAAGGGGACAGGGCTGCAAGAGACCCAGTACTTC
TRBD2,NA,TRBV20-1,TRBJ2-7,CSAGKRGSYEQYF,TGCAGTGCGGGAAAGCGGGGGAGCTACGAGCAGTACTTC
TRBD1,NA,TRBV6-6,TRBJ2-7,CASMIEGAYEQYF,TGTGCCAGCATGATTGAGGGGGCGTACGAGCAGTACTTC
NA,NA,TRBV11-2,TRBJ2-3,CASSLWAPNGDTQYF,TGTGCCAGCAGCTTATGGGCGCCCAACGGGGATACGCAGTATTTT
NA,NA,TRBV13,TRBJ2-2,CASSFKAHITGELFF,TGTGCCAGCAGCTTTAAGGCTCACATCACCGGGGAGCTGTTTTTT
NA,few,TRBV5-4,TRBJ1-1,CASSLVTNRNTEAFF,TGTGCCAGCAGCTTGGTTACGAATCGGAACACTGAAGCTTTCTTT
TRBD1,NA,TRBV20-1,TRBJ1-2,CSARERDRGNYGYTF,TGCAGTGCTAGAGAGAGGGACAGGGGCAACTATGGCTACACCTTC
NA,NA,TRBV4-1,TRBJ1-5,CASSQGDKYSQPQHF,TGCGCCAGCAGCCAAGGGGACAAATACTCTCAGCCCCAGCATTTT
NA,NA,TRBV6-2/TRBV6-3,TRBJ2-1,CASTEIPGPTRLF,TGTGCCAGCACCGAGATTCCCGGGCCCACGAGACTCTTC
NA,few,TRBV25-1,TRBJ2-2,CASSEGKRRVTGELFF,TGTGCCAGCAGTGAAGGAAAACGTCGAGTTACCGGGGAGCTGTTTTTT